These 10 T cell receptor beta chains originate from one sample sequenced in a study of PD-1 blockade in classical Hodgkin lymphoma. The time point here: cycle 4 day 1 (C4D1), after less than seven weeks of nivolumab. All the patients suffered relapse after autologous stem cell transplantation, and brentuximab vedotin exposure differed. The table came from immunoSEQ multiplex PCR; TCRdb's copy has only in-frame clones and leaves some out. The sample gives 85,000 to 90,000 clones, 90% of which show up once; approximately 2.9% is in the top ten. The sample consisted of peripheral blood mononuclear cells (PBMCs), taken before the fourth cycle of nivolumab. The receptors shown here come from a human donor with classical Hodgkin lymphoma.

The gene calls are TRBV7-9 and TRBJ2-5; D remains unclear. Trimming shortened V by 2 bases and J by 4 bases, and 5 bases separated the two germline ends. The CDR3 totals 12 residues. CDR1 is SEHNR, CDR2 FQNEAQ, per germline (reference sequence). The CDR3 loop reads CASSLWRETQYF. DNA of the CDR3: TGTGCCAGCAGCTTATGGCGAGAGACCCAGTACTTC. The whole variable domain, filled in from reference TRBV7-9 and TRBJ2-5, reads DTGVSQNPRHKITKRGQNVTFRCDPISEHNRLYWYRQTLGQGPEFLTYFQNEAQLEKSRLLSDRFSAERPKGSFSTLEIQRTEQGDSAMYLCASSLWRETQYFGPGTRLLVL.

The V gene is TRBV19, the J gene TRBJ1-5, with 9 positions matching TRBD1. V shed 6 bases, J shed 1 base, and the junction held 7 bases outside the gene matches. The CDR3 is 16 residues long. Germline V gene sequence: CDR1 LNHDA, CDR2 SQIVND (reference sequence). This chain's CDR3 is CASRRRQGGSNQPQHF. The CDR3 DNA is TGTGCCAGTAGGAGACGACAGGGGGGCAGCAATCAGCCCCAGCATTTT. The complete variable domain, with remaining parts taken from reference TRBV19 and TRBJ1-5, reads DGGITQSPKYLFRKEGQNVTLSCEQNLNHDAMYWYRQDPGQGLRLIYYSQIVNDFQKGDIAEGYSVSREKKESFPLTVTSAQKNPTAFYLCASRRRQGGSNQPQHFGDGTRLSIL.

This clone occurred once. This rearrangement joins TRBV4-3 to TRBJ1-5, with a possible D match to TRBD1 (5 bases). V was pared by 1 base and J by 4 bases, with 14 bases between. The CDR3 is 16 residues long. Germline V lookup: CDR1 LGHNA, CDR2 YSLEER. CDR3 nucleotides: TGCGCCAGCAGCCAAGTTTTCGTTGGGGGGAATCAGCCCCAGCATTTT. Translation gives CASSQVFVGGNQPQHF.

This clone was detected once. The chain uses TRBV6-1 and TRBJ1-2, with D perhaps matching TRBD1 (6 bases). The CDR3 has 19 residues. Germline loops: CDR1 MNHNS, CDR2 SASEGT. The V end lost 2 bases, the J end lost 0 bases, and 22 bases lay between the germline ends. Here the CDR3 DNA reads TGTGCCAGCAGTGAATTTATTTGGTCAGGGGTTACTTCTAACTATGGCTACACCTTC. It yields the protein CASSEFIWSGVTSNYGYTF.

The rearrangement joins TRBV27 to TRBJ2-7; D possibly uses TRBD1 or TRBD2 (5 bases each). The germline V and J ends were trimmed by 5 bases and 2 bases, with 10 bases remaining between them. The CDR3 totals 13 residues. The germline V gene encodes CDR1 MNHEY and CDR2 SMNVEV (reference sequence). The CDR3 protein is CASSRWGPYEQYF. CDR3 nucleotides: TGTGCCAGCAGTAGGTGGGGACCCTACGAGCAGTACTTC.

The genes are TRBV30 and TRBJ1-5; D uncertain. V was clipped by 8 bases and J by 3 bases, with 17 bases between them. The germline V gene has CDR1 GTSNPN and CDR2 SVGIG (reference sequence). This CDR3 contains 14 residues. The CDR3, as DNA: TGTGCCAGCAGCTTCTCACAGCCCAATCAGCCCCAGCATTTT. Translating gives CASSFSQPNQPQHF.

This clone was seen just once. This chain joins TRBV11-3 and TRBJ2-2; 8 nucleotides align to TRBD1. Looked up from germline, CDR1 is SGHNT and CDR2 is YENEEA. With 1 base clipped from V and 7 bases from J, the junction kept 5 bases outside the gene matches. The CDR3 runs 15 residues. CDR3 sequence (DNA): TGTGCCAGCAGCTTAGGACAGGGGTTGGTCGGGGAGCTGTTTTTT. Its protein product is CASSLGQGLVGELFF. Filled out from reference TRBV11-3 and TRBJ2-2, the complete variable domain reads EAGVVQSPRYKIIEKKQPVAFWCNPISGHNTLYWYLQNLGQGPELLIRYENEEAVDDSQLPKDRFSAERLKGVDSTLKIQPAELGDSAVYLCASSLGQGLVGELFFGEGSRLTVL.

The chain is built from TRBV5-5 and TRBJ1-2; a weak D match, TRBD1 (6 bases). Trimming shortened V by 2 bases and J by 8 bases, and 19 bases separated the two germline ends. Germline V lookup: CDR1 SGHKS, CDR2 YYEKEE (reference sequence). The CDR3 is 15 amino acids. CDR3 loop: CASSFIGGSLGGYTF. CDR3 coding DNA: TGTGCCAGCAGCTTCATAGGGGGAAGTTTGGGCGGCTACACCTTC.

The chain combines TRBV27 with TRBJ1-3; D gene ambiguous. Trimming stripped 3 bases from V and 3 bases from J, with 9 bases between. Germline V gene data show CDR1 as MNHEY and CDR2 as SMNVEV (reference sequence). The CDR3 length is 14 residues. CDR3: CASSLRGNGNTIYF. The DNA for the CDR3 is TGTGCCAGCAGTTTGCGGGGAAATGGAAACACCATATATTTT.

This chain links TRBV7-2 with TRBJ1-4; D might be TRBD1 (5 bases). Looked up from germline, CDR1 is SGHTA and CDR2 is FQGNSA. Trimming pared 1 base from V and 8 bases from J, leaving 11 bases between. This CDR3 is built from 14 residues. The CDR3 loop is CASSLEAQGEKLFF. CDR3 nucleotide sequence: TGTGCCAGCAGCTTAGAGGCCCAGGGAGAAAAACTGTTTTTT.